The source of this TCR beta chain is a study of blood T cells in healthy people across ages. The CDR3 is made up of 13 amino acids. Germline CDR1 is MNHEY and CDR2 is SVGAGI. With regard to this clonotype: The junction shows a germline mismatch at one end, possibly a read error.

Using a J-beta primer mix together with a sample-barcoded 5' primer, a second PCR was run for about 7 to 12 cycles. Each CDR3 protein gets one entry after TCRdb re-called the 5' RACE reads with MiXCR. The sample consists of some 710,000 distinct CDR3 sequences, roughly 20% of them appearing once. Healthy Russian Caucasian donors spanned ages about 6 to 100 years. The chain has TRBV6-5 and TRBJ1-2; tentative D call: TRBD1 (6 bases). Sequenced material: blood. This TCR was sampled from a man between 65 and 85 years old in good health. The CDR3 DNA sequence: TGTGCCAGCAGTTACTCAGACAGGAATGGCTGCACCTTC. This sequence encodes CASSYSDRNGCTF.